This TCR beta chain was identified in a study of T cell responses to AZD1222 COVID-19 vaccine. Clones were read by immunoSEQ multiplex PCR, and TCRdb kept only the in-frame ones, dropping some. The sample yields 130,000 or so clones, more than 70% seen once. The CDR3 has 11 residues. V was pared by 6 bases and J by 4 bases, with 7 bases between. Germline V CDR1 and CDR2: SGDLS, YYNGEE. The input for sequencing was peripheral blood, taken on day 0 of AZD1222 vaccination. The gene calls are TRBV9 and TRBJ1-2; D perhaps matches TRBD1 (5 bases). The receptor was derived from an adult in good health. CDR3 sequence reads: CASKGSYGYTF. DNA of the CDR3: TGTGCCAGCAAGGGGTCCTATGGCTACACCTTC.